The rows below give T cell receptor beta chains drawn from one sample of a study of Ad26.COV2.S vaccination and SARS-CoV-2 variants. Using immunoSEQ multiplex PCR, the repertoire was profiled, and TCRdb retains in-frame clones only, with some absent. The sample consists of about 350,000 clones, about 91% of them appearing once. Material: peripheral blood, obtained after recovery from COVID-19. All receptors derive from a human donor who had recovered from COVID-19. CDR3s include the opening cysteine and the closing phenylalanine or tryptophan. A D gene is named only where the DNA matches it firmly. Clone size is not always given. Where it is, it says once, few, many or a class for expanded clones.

DNA: TGTGCCAGCAGTAGAGGACAGGGAGCCTACGAGCAGTACTTC; CDR3: CASSRGQGAYEQYF; J: TRBJ2-7; V: TRBV6-5; D: TRBD1; size: .
DNA: TGCAGTGCTAGAGACGTATGGGGCTACACCTTC; CDR3: CSARDVWGYTF; J: TRBJ1-2; V: TRBV20-1; D: .; size: .
DNA: TGTGCCAGCAGCTTATGGTTACTGGGACAGGGTGACAATGGCTACACCTTC; CDR3: CASSLWLLGQGDNGYTF; J: TRBJ1-2; V: TRBV7-8; D: TRBD1; size: .
DNA: TGTGCCAGCAGCCAAAGCCTGGCGGGGGCCTCCTACGAGCAGTACTTC; CDR3: CASSQSLAGASYEQYF; J: TRBJ2-7; V: TRBV3-1/TRBV3-2; D: .; size: .
DNA: TGTGCCAGCAGCTTATTTTCTCGGCGTCAGGGGGATGGCTACACCTTC; CDR3: CASSLFSRRQGDGYTF; J: TRBJ1-2; V: TRBV7-2; D: TRBD1; size: .
DNA: TGTGCCAGCAGTGAGGACAGGGGGCAGCGGGAGACCCAGTACTTC; CDR3: CASSEDRGQRETQYF; J: TRBJ2-5; V: TRBV2; D: TRBD1; size: .
DNA: TGTGCCAGCAGTGAACCGGGTGGGGATTCACCCCTCCACTTT; CDR3: CASSEPGGDSPLHF; J: TRBJ1-6; V: TRBV25-1; D: .; size: .
DNA: TGCGCCAGTCGCCGGGACAGTCTCCCCGGTGGCTATGGCTACACCTTC; CDR3: CASRRDSLPGGYGYTF; J: TRBJ1-2; V: TRBV4-1; D: TRBD1; size: once
DNA: TGTGCCAGCAGTCCCGCCGGGACAGACGAGACCCAGTACTTC; CDR3: CASSPAGTDETQYF; J: TRBJ2-5; V: TRBV27; D: TRBD1; size: .
DNA: TGTGCCAGCAGCGTAGCCGGGTTCGACCGTGGCTACACCTTC; CDR3: CASSVAGFDRGYTF; J: TRBJ1-2; V: TRBV9; D: .; size: .
DNA: TGTGCCAGCAGCGAGTGGGAGGACAGAGAAGCTTTCTTT; CDR3: CASSEWEDREAFF; J: TRBJ1-1; V: TRBV9; D: .; size: .
DNA: TGTGCCAGCTCACCACCCGGGACCAACACAGATACGCAGTATTTT; CDR3: CASSPPGTNTDTQYF; J: TRBJ2-3; V: TRBV18; D: .; size: .
DNA: TGTGCTAGTGGTTTGGTCCCATACCCGACAGGGGCGAACACTGAAGCTTTCTTT; CDR3: CASGLVPYPTGANTEAFF; J: TRBJ1-1; V: TRBV12-5; D: TRBD1; size: .
DNA: TGTGCCAGCAGCTTAACAGGGGTCGGGGAGCTGTTTTTT; CDR3: CASSLTGVGELFF; J: TRBJ2-2; V: TRBV11-2; D: TRBD1; size: .
DNA: TGTGCTAGTGGGGGGGGCAGTGGAAACACCATATATTTT; CDR3: CASGGGSGNTIYF; J: TRBJ1-3; V: TRBV12-5; D: .; size: few
DNA: TGTGCCAGCAGCCAAGGACAGCACCAACCCTACGAGCAGTACTTC; CDR3: CASSQGQHQPYEQYF; J: TRBJ2-7; V: TRBV3-1/TRBV3-2; D: .; size: .
DNA: TGTGCCAGCAGCTTAGTTAAGGGCAATAATTCACCCCTCCACTTT; CDR3: CASSLVKGNNSPLHF; J: TRBJ1-6; V: TRBV7-9; D: .; size: .
DNA: TGTGCCAGCAGTTTGGGGGGTAGCTATGGCTACACCTTC; CDR3: CASSLGGSYGYTF; J: TRBJ1-2; V: TRBV27; D: .; size: .
DNA: TGCGCCAGCAGCTTCGCTAGCGGGGTGAACACCGGGGAGCTGTTTTTT; CDR3: CASSFASGVNTGELFF; J: TRBJ2-2; V: TRBV5-1; D: TRBD2; size: .
DNA: TGTGCCAGCAGCGTTGGGGGGTACCAAGAGACCCAGTACTTC; CDR3: CASSVGGYQETQYF; J: TRBJ2-5; V: TRBV9; D: .; size: .
DNA: TGCGCCAGCAGCCAAGAGTGGACGGGCTCGTTTGGAGATACGCAGTATTTT; CDR3: CASSQEWTGSFGDTQYF; J: TRBJ2-3; V: TRBV4-3; D: .; size: .
DNA: TGTGCCAGCAGCTTGGTTCTGGGTGGTTCGGGGGGCTACACCTTC; CDR3: CASSLVLGGSGGYTF; J: TRBJ1-2; V: TRBV5-4; D: .; size: .
DNA: TGTGCCAGCACCGAGGCTAGGGAGGAAGAGCAGTACTTC; CDR3: CASTEAREEEQYF; J: TRBJ2-7; V: TRBV2; D: .; size: .
DNA: TGTGCCAGTAGTATGATAACTAGCGGGGCCCGAGAGCAGTTCTTC; CDR3: CASSMITSGAREQFF; J: TRBJ2-1; V: TRBV19; D: TRBD2; size: .
DNA: TGTGCCAGCAGTTACCCAGTGACGCGGGGTCACAACGAGCAGTACTTC; CDR3: CASSYPVTRGHNEQYF; J: TRBJ2-7; V: TRBV6-2/TRBV6-3; D: .; size: .
DNA: TGTGCCAGCTGTCAAGAGGACTTCCTCTCCTACGAGCAGTACTTC; CDR3: CASCQEDFLSYEQYF; J: TRBJ2-7; V: TRBV7-9; D: .; size: .
DNA: TGTGCCAGCAGCTTAGCGTTGTGGGTTGGGGAGACCCAGTACTTC; CDR3: CASSLALWVGETQYF; J: TRBJ2-5; V: TRBV7-9; D: .; size: .
DNA: TGTGCCAGCAGCTTCAGGGGGTCAGGGGAAGGCTACACCTTC; CDR3: CASSFRGSGEGYTF; J: TRBJ1-2; V: TRBV5-5; D: TRBD1; size: .
DNA: TGTGCCAGCAGCAAGGGACTTAGCGGGGGGGAGGGAGAGACCCAGTACTTC; CDR3: CASSKGLSGGEGETQYF; J: TRBJ2-5; V: TRBV11-2; D: TRBD2; size: .
DNA: TGTGCCAGTAGTACGGGACAGGGAGGCGACGAGCAGTACTTC; CDR3: CASSTGQGGDEQYF; J: TRBJ2-7; V: TRBV19; D: TRBD1; size: once
DNA: TGTGCCAGCAGCCCCCCAACGGGGGGGTGGAATGAGCAGTTCTTC; CDR3: CASSPPTGGWNEQFF; J: TRBJ2-1; V: TRBV9; D: TRBD2; size: .
DNA: TGTGCCAGCAGCCAACTCAGGGCTGACTCTGGAAACACCATATATTTT; CDR3: CASSQLRADSGNTIYF; J: TRBJ1-3; V: TRBV7-9; D: .; size: .
DNA: TGTGCCAGTAGTATTAAAGCGGGGATCACAGATACGCAGTATTTT; CDR3: CASSIKAGITDTQYF; J: TRBJ2-3; V: TRBV19; D: TRBD2; size: .
DNA: TGTGCCAGCAGTTTTCTTAGGGACACTGAAGCTTTCTTT; CDR3: CASSFLRDTEAFF; J: TRBJ1-1; V: TRBV12-3/TRBV12-4; D: .; size: once
DNA: TGTGCCAGCACCGAGTCCCCACGGAGCGAGCAGTACTTC; CDR3: CASTESPRSEQYF; J: TRBJ2-7; V: TRBV12-3/TRBV12-4; D: .; size: .
DNA: TGTGCCAGCAGCCCCTCGGGGGCCAACAATGAGCAGTTCTTC; CDR3: CASSPSGANNEQFF; J: TRBJ2-1; V: TRBV9; D: .; size: .
DNA: TGTGCCAGCAGTTACCATGGACAGGGGAGGGACTATGGCTACACCTTC; CDR3: CASSYHGQGRDYGYTF; J: TRBJ1-2; V: TRBV6-2/TRBV6-3; D: TRBD1; size: .
DNA: TGCGCCAGCAGCCACCCCCGGGCAGGGAACTATGGCTACACCTTC; CDR3: CASSHPRAGNYGYTF; J: TRBJ1-2; V: TRBV4-1; D: .; size: .
DNA: TGTGCCACCAGCAGAGTGGGGGGCGCGGGCTACACCTTC; CDR3: CATSRVGGAGYTF; J: TRBJ1-2; V: TRBV15; D: .; size: .
DNA: TGTGCCAGCAGCCAATTGGGACTAGCGGGCTCCTACGAGCAGTACTTC; CDR3: CASSQLGLAGSYEQYF; J: TRBJ2-7; V: TRBV7-9; D: TRBD2; size: .
DNA: TGTGCCAGCAGCTTTCTATTGGGTTACAAAACGGCTGAAGCTTTCTTT; CDR3: CASSFLLGYKTAEAFF; J: TRBJ1-1; V: TRBV7-2; D: .; size: .
DNA: TGTGCCAGCAGCCCAACGGACGGCCCCACCTACGAGCAGTACTTC; CDR3: CASSPTDGPTYEQYF; J: TRBJ2-7; V: TRBV7-9; D: .; size: .
DNA: TGTGCCATCAAGGGGACTAGCGGGGATATGAATACGCAGTATTTT; CDR3: CAIKGTSGDMNTQYF; J: TRBJ2-3; V: TRBV10-3; D: TRBD2; size: .
DNA: TGTGCCAGCAGCCTAACACCAGATACGCAGTATTTT; CDR3: CASSLTPDTQYF; J: TRBJ2-3; V: TRBV9; D: .; size: .
DNA: TGTGCCAGCAGCCTGGGGAGGGAGCAGTACTTC; CDR3: CASSLGREQYF; J: TRBJ2-7; V: TRBV6-6; D: .; size: .
DNA: TGTGCCAGCAGCCCGGGACAGTTTAATCAGCCCCAGCATTTT; CDR3: CASSPGQFNQPQHF; J: TRBJ1-5; V: TRBV27; D: TRBD1; size: .
DNA: TGTGCCAGCAGTTACTCCGCGGGCGGGGGGGCAGGCGAGCAGTACTTC; CDR3: CASSYSAGGGAGEQYF; J: TRBJ2-7; V: TRBV6-6; D: TRBD2; size: .
DNA: TGTGCCAGCAGTGCGTCTAGCGGAGGCACAGATACGCAGTATTTT; CDR3: CASSASSGGTDTQYF; J: TRBJ2-3; V: TRBV2; D: TRBD2; size: .
DNA: TGTGCCAGCAGCACACTTCGGGGGGAAGGTGGCTACACCTTC; CDR3: CASSTLRGEGGYTF; J: TRBJ1-2; V: TRBV7-2; D: .; size: once
DNA: TGCGCCAGCAGCCAAGATTACGATCAGCCCCAGCATTTT; CDR3: CASSQDYDQPQHF; J: TRBJ1-5; V: TRBV4-3; D: .; size: once
DNA: TGTGCCAGCTCACCCCGTGTGGGGGGCAGAGATGTGGGACATGGCTACACCTTC; CDR3: CASSPRVGGRDVGHGYTF; J: TRBJ1-2; V: TRBV18; D: .; size: .
DNA: TGTGCCAGCAGCTTGCCAGGCGTTTCACCCCTCCACTTT; CDR3: CASSLPGVSPLHF; J: TRBJ1-6; V: TRBV7-9; D: .; size: .
DNA: TGTGCCAGTCTCGGGGAGCTGAGTGGCTACACCTTC; CDR3: CASLGELSGYTF; J: TRBJ1-2; V: TRBV6-6; D: .; size: .